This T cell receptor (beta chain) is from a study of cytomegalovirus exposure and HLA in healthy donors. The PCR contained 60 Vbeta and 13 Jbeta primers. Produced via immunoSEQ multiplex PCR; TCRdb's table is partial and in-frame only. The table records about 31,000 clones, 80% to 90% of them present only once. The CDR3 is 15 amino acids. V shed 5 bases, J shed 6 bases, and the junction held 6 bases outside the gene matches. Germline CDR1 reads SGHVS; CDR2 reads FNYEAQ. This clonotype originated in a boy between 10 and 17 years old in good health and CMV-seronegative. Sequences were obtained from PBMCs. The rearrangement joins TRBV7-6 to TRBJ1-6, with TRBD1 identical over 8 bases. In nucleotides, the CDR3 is TGTGCCAGCAGCCCGGAGGGACAGGTTAATTCACCCCTCCACTTT. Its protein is CASSPEGQVNSPLHF. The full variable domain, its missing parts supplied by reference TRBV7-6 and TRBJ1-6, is GAGVSQSPRYKVTKRGQDVALRCDPISGHVSLYWYRQALGQGPEFLTYFNYEAQQDKSGLPNDRFSAERPEGSISTLTIQRTEQRDSAMYRCASSPEGQVNSPLHFGNGTRLTVT.